What follows are 3 T cell receptor beta chains derived from one specimen sequenced in a study of T cell responses to AZD1222 COVID-19 vaccine. This table comes from immunoSEQ multiplex PCR, and its TCRdb copy is limited to in-frame clones, with some not included. The top ten hold about 6.6% of the sample, which has around 110,000 clones, around 90% seen once. This specimen consisted of peripheral blood, obtained 28 days after the second AZD1222 dose. These receptor sequences come from an adult who received the AZD1222 COVID-19 vaccine.

The chain is built from TRBV19 and TRBJ1-4, with 9 bases fitting TRBD1. The ends lost 5 bases at V and 7 bases at J; junction bases unmatched: 5. Germline-derived CDR1 and CDR2 are LNHDA and SQIVND (reference sequence). The CDR3 is 14 amino acids. This CDR3 is CASSRQGGIEKLFF. Written as DNA, the CDR3 is TGTGCCAGTAGTCGACAGGGGGGGATTGAAAAACTGTTTTTT.

The rearrangement links TRBV3-1 (or the pseudogene TRBV3-2) to TRBJ2-7; the D is unclear. Germline V gene data show CDR1 as LGHDT and CDR2 as YNNKEL (reference sequence). The CDR3 loop spans 13 amino acids. Trimming removed 4 bases at V and 7 bases at J, with 14 bases between. CDR3 region: CASSLLLVREQYF. The CDR3 coding sequence is TGTGCCAGCAGCCTCCTATTGGTACGGGAGCAGTACTTC.

The rearrangement links TRBV9 to TRBJ2-1; 7 bases align to TRBD1. The germline gives CDR1 SGDLS, CDR2 YYNGEE. V shed 3 bases and J 8 bases; nucleotides not matched to a gene: 5. CDR3 length: 13 amino acids. The CDR3 sequence is CASSATGWDEQFF. The DNA for the CDR3 is TGTGCCAGCAGCGCGACAGGGTGGGATGAGCAGTTCTTC.